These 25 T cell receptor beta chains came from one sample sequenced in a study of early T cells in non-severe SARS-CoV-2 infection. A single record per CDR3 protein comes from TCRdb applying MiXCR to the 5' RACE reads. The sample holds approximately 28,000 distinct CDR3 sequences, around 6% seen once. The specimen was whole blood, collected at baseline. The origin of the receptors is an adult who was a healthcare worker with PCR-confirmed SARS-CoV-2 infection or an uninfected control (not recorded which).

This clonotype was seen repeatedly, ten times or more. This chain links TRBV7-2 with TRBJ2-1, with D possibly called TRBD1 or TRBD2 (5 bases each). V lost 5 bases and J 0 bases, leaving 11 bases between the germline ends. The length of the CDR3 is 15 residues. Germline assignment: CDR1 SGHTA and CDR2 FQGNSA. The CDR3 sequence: CASSPPRGSYNEQFF. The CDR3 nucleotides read TGTGCCAGCAGCCCCCCGAGGGGCTCCTACAATGAGCAGTTCTTC.

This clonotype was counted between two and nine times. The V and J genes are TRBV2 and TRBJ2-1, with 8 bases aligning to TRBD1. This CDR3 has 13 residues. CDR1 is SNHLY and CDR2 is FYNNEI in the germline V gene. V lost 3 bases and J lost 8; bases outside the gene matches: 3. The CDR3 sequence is CASSEGTGDEQFF. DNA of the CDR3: TGTGCCAGCAGTGAGGGGACAGGAGATGAGCAGTTCTTC.

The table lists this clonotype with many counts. CDR3 nucleotide sequence: TGCGCCAGCAGCTCACTCGGAACTGAAGCTTTCTTT. It yields the protein CASSSLGTEAFF. The rearrangement uses TRBV4-1 and TRBJ1-1; D is ambiguous. Deletions cut 5 bases from V and 5 bases from J, with 9 bases between. The germline V gene has CDR1 MGHRA and CDR2 YSYEKL. CDR3 length equals 12 residues.

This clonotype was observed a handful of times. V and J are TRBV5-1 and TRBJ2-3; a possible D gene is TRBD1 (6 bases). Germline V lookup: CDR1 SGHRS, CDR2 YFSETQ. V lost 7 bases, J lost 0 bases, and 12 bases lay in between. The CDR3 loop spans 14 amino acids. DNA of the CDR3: TGCGCCAGCCGTAGACAGGCTAGCACAGATACGCAGTATTTT. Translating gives CASRRQASTDTQYF.

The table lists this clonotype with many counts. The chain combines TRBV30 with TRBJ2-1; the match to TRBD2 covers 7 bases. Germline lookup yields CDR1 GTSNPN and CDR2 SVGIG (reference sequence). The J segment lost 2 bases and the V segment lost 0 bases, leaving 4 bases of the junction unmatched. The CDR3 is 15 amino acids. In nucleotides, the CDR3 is TGTGCCTGGAGTGTAGGGCTAGCGGCCTACAATGAGCAGTTCTTC. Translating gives CAWSVGLAAYNEQFF.

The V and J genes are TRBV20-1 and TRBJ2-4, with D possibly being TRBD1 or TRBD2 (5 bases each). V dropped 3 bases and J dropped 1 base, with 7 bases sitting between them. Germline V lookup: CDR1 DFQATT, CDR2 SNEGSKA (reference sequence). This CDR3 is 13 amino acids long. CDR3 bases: TGCAGTGCTAGGTGGGGGGCCAAAAACATTCAGTACTTC. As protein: CSARWGAKNIQYF.

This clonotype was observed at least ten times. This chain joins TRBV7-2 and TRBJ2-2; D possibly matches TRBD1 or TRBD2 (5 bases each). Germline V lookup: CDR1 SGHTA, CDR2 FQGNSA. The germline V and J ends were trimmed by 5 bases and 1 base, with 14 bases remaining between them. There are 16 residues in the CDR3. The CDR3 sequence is CASSHGRGGNTGELFF. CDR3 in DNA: TGTGCCAGCAGCCACGGTCGGGGCGGGAACACCGGGGAGCTGTTTTTT.

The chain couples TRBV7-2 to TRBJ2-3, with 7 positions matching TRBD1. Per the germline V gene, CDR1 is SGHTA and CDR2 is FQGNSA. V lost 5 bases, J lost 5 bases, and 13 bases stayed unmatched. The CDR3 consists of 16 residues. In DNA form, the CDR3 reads TGTGCCAGCAGCCCCTTTACAGGGGTAGTAGGAGATACGCAGTATTTT. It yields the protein CASSPFTGVVGDTQYF.

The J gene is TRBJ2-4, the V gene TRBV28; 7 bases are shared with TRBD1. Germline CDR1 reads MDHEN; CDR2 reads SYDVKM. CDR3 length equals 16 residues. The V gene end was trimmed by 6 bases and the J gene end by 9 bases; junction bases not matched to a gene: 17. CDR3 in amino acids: CASSPGTVELRRIQYF. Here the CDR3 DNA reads TGTGCCAGCAGCCCTGGGACAGTCGAACTAAGGCGCATTCAGTACTTC.

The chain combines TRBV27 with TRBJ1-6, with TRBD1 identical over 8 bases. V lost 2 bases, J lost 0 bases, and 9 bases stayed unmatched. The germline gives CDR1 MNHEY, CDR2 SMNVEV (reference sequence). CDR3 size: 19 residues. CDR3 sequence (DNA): TGTGCCAGCAGTTTAGCGCCTACAGGGGGTCGCTCCTATAATTCACCCCTCCACTTT. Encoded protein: CASSLAPTGGRSYNSPLHF.

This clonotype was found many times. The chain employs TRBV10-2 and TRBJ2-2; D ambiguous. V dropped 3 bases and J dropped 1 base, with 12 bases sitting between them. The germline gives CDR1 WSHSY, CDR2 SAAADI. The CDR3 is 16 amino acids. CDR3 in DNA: TGCGCCAGCAGTGATGGTCCGTCTTTGAACACCGGGGAGCTGTTTTTT. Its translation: CASSDGPSLNTGELFF.

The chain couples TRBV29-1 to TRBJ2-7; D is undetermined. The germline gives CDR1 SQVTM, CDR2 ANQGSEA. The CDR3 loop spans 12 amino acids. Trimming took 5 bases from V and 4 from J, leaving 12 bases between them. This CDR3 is CSVRSGPYEQYF. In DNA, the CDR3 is TGCAGCGTTCGGTCAGGTCCATACGAGCAGTACTTC.

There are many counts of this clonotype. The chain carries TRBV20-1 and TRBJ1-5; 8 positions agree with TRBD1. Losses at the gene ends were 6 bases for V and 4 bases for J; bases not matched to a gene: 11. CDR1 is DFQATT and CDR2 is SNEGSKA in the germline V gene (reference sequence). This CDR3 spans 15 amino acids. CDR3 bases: TGCAGTGCCAGTGGACAGGGAGTTCGAAATCAGCCCCAGCATTTT. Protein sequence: CSASGQGVRNQPQHF.

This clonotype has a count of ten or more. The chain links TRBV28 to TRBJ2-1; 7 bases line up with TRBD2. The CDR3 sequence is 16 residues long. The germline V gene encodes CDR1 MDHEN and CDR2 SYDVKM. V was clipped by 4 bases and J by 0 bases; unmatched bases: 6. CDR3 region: CASSSLGGSSYNEQFF. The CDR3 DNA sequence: TGTGCCAGCAGTTCCCTTGGCGGGAGCTCCTACAATGAGCAGTTCTTC. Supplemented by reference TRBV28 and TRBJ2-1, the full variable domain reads DVKVTQSSRYLVKRTGEKVFLECVQDMDHENMFWYRQDPGLGLRLIYFSYDVKMKEKGDIPEGYSVSREKKERFSLILESASTNQTSMYLCASSSLGGSSYNEQFFGPGTRLTVL.

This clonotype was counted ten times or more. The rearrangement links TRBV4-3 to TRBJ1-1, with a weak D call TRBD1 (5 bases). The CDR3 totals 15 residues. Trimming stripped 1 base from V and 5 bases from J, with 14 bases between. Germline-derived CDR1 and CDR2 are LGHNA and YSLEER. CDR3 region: CASSQAERGGTEAFF. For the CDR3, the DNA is TGCGCCAGCAGCCAAGCGGAGAGGGGAGGGACTGAAGCTTTCTTT.

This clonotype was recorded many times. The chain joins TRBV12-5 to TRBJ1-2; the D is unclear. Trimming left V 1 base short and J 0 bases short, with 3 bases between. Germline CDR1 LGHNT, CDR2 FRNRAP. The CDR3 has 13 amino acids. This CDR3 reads CASGLGANYGYTF. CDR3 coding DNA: TGTGCTAGTGGTTTGGGGGCTAACTATGGCTACACCTTC.

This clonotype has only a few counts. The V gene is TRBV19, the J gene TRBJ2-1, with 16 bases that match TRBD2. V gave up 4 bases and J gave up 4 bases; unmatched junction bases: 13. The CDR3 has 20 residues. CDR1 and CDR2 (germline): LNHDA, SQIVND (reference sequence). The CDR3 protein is CASSRLSGLAGGKLYNEQFF. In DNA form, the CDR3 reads TGTGCCAGTAGTAGACTTTCGGGACTAGCGGGAGGGAAACTATACAATGAGCAGTTCTTC.

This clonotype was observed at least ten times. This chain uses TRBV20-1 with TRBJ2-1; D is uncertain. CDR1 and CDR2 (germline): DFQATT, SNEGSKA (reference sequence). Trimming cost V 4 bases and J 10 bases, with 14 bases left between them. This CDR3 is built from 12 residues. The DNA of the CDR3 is TGCAGTGCTACAGATTTGAAAGGGGAGCAGTTCTTC. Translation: CSATDLKGEQFF.

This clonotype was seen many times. The CDR3 sequence: CSAIFRANGEQFF. DNA of the CDR3: TGCAGTGCTATCTTCCGGGCCAACGGTGAGCAGTTCTTC. V gene TRBV20-1 combines with J gene TRBJ2-1; D unclear. With 4 bases removed from V and 9 bases from J, the gap between germline ends came to 16 bases. Germline V gene data show CDR1 as DFQATT and CDR2 as SNEGSKA (reference sequence). The CDR3 runs to 13 residues.

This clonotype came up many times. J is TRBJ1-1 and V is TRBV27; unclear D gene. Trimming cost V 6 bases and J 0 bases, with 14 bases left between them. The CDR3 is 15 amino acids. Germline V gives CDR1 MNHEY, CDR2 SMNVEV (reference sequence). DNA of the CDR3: TGTGCCAGCAGCCCCGGACGGATTATGAACACTGAAGCTTTCTTT. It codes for CASSPGRIMNTEAFF.

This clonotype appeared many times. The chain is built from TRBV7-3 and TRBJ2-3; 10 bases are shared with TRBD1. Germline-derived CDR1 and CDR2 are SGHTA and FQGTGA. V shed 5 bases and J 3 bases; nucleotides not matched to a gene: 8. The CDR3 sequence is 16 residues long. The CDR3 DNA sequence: TGTGCCAGCAGCCGTACCCGGGACAGGGGTACAGATACGCAGTATTTT. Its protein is CASSRTRDRGTDTQYF.

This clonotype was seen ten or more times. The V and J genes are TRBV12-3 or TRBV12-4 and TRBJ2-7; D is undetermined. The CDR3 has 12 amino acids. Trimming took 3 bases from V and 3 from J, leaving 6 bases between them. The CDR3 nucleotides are TGTGCCAGCAGTTTGGGGAACTACGAGCAGTACTTC. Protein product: CASSLGNYEQYF.

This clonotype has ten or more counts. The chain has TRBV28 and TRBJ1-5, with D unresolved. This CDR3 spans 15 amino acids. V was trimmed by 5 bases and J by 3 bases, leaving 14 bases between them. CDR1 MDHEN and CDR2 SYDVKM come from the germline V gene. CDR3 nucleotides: TGTGCCAGCAGTGCCTCGAAGTGGTACAATCAGCCCCAGCATTTT. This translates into CASSASKWYNQPQHF.

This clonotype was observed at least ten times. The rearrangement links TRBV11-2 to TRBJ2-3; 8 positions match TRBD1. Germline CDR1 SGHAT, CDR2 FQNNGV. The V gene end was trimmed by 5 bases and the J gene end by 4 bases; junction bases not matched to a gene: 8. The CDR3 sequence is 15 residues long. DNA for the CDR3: TGTGCCAGCAGCCTACAGGGGGTTCGTTCAGATACGCAGTATTTT. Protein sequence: CASSLQGVRSDTQYF.

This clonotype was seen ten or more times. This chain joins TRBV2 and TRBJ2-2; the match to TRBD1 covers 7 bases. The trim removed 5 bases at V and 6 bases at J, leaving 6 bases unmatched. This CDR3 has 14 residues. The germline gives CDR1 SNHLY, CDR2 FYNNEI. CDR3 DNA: TGTGCCAGCAGTACGCGACAGGGAGCCGGGGAGCTGTTTTTT. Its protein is CASSTRQGAGELFF.